The TCR beta chain described here comes from a study of shared clonotypes between healthy human individuals. Method: immunoSEQ multiplex PCR; TCRdb's copy keeps in-frame clones and lacks some. This table has roughly 2,500,000 clones, over 85% appearing once. Per the germline V gene, CDR1 is SGHAT and CDR2 is FQNNGV. V lost 5 bases and J lost 3, with 16 bases in between. The CDR3 is 15 amino acids. The sample comprised naive CD4+ T cells from PBMCs. Specified subset: CD45RA+ positively selected. The chain has TRBV11-2 and TRBJ2-5; a weak D match, TRBD2 (6 bases). The receptor was isolated from a man between 18 and 29 years old in good health. Some clones in this sample may be carry-over from other donors' samples. This chain's CDR3 is CASSRTGDGEETQYF. The CDR3 region has the DNA TGTGCCAGCAGCCGGACGGGAGATGGGGAAGAGACCCAGTACTTC.